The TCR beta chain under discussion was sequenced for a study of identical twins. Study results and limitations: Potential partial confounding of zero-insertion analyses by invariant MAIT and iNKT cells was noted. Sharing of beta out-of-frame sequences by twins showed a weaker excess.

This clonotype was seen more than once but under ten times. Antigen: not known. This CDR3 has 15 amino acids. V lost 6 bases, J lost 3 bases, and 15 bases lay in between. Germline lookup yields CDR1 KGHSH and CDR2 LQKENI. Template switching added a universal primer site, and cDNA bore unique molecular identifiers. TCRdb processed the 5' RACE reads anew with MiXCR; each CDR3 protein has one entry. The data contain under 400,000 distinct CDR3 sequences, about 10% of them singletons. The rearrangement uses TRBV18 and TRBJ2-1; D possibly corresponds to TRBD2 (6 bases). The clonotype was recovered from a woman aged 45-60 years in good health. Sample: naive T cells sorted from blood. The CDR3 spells CASSPWEEGYNEQFF. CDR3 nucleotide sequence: TGTGCCAGCTCCCCTTGGGAGGAGGGCTACAATGAGCAGTTCTTC.